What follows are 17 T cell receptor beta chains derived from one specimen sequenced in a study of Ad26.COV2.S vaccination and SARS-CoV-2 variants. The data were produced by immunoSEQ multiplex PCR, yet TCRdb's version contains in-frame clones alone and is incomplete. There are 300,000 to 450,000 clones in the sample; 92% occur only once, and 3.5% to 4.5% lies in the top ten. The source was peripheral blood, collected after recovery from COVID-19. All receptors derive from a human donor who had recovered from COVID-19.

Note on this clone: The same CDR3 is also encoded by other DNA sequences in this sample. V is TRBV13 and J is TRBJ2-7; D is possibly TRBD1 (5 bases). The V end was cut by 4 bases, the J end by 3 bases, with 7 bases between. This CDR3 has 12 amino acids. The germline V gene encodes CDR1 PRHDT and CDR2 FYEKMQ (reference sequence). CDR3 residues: CASSSRGYEQYF. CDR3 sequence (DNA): TGTGCCAGCAGCTCAAGGGGCTACGAGCAGTACTTC.

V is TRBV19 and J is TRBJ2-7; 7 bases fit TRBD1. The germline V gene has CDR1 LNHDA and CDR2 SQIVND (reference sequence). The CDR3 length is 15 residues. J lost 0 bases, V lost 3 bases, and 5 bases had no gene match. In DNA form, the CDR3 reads TGTGCCAGTAGTATCCCGGGACAGCTCTCCTACGAGCAGTACTTC. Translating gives CASSIPGQLSYEQYF.

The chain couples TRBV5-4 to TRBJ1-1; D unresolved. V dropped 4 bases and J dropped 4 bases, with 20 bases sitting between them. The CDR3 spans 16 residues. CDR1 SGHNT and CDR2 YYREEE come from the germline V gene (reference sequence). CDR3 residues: CASSLSAWTMGTEAFF. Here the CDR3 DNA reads TGTGCCAGCAGCCTGAGCGCTTGGACTATGGGCACTGAAGCTTTCTTT. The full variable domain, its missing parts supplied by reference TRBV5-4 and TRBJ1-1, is ETGVTQSPTHLIKTRGQQVTLRCSSQSGHNTVSWYQQALGQGPQFIFQYYREEENGRGNFPPRFSGLQFPNYSSELNVNALELDDSALYLCASSLSAWTMGTEAFFGQGTRLTVV.

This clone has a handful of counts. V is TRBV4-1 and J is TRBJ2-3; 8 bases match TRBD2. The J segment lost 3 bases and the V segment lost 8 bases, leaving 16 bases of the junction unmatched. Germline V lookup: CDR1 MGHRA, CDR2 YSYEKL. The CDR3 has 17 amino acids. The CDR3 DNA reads TGCGCCAGCCGCCCGAGTGCCGGGGGGGCCGCGACAGATACGCAGTATTTT. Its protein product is CASRPSAGGAATDTQYF.

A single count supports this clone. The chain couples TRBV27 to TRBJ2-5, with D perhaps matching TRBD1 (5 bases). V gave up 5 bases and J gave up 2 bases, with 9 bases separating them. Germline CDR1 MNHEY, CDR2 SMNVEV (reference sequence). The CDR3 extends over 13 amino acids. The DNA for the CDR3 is TGTGCCAGCAGTCCCCAGGGACAAGAGACCCAGTACTTC. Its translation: CASSPQGQETQYF.

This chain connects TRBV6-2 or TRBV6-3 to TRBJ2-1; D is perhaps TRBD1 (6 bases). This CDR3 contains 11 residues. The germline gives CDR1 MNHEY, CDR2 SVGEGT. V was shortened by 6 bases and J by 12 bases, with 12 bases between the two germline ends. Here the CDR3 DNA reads TGTGCCAGCAGCCAGGGGCTTGGGCAGTTCTTC. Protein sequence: CASSQGLGQFF.

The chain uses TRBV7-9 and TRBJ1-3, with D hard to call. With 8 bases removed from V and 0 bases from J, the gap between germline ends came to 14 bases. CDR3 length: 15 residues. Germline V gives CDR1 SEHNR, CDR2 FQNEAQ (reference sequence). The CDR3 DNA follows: TGTGCCAGCCCTTCGGGCGGGGACTCTGGAAACACCATATATTTT. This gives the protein CASPSGGDSGNTIYF.

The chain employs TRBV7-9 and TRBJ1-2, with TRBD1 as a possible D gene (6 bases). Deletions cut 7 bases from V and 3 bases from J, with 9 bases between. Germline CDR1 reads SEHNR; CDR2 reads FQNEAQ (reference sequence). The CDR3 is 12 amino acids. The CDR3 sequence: CASTRTDYGYTF. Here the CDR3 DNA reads TGTGCCAGCACCCGGACAGACTATGGCTACACCTTC.

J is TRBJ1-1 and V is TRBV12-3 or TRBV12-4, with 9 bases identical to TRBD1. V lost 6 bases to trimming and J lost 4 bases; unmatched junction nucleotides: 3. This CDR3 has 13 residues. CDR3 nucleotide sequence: TGTGCCAGCAGGGGACAGGGATTCACTGAAGCTTTCTTT. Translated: CASRGQGFTEAFF.

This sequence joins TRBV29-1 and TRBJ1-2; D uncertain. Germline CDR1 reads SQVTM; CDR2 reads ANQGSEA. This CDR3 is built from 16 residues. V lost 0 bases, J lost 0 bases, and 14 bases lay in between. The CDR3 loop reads CSVEDQWQRANYGYTF. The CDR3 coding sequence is TGCAGCGTTGAAGATCAATGGCAGAGAGCTAACTATGGCTACACCTTC. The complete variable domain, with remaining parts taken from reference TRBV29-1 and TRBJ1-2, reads SAVISQKPSRDICQRGTSLTIQCQVDSQVTMMFWYRQQPGQSLTLIATANQGSEATYESGFVIDKFPISRPNLTFSTLTVSNMSPEDSSIYLCSVEDQWQRANYGYTFGSGTRLTVV.

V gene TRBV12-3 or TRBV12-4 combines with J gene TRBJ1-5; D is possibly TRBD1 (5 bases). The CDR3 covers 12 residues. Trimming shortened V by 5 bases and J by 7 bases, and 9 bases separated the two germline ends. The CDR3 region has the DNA TGTGCCAGCAGTCGGGGGAAGCAGCCCCAGCATTTT. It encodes CASSRGKQPQHF.

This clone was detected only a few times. This chain's CDR3 is CASSPATFTYEQYF. The CDR3 DNA reads as TGTGCCAGCAGCCCTGCCACATTCACCTACGAGCAGTACTTC. The chain links TRBV5-5 to TRBJ2-7; D not resolved. V lost 4 bases and J lost 2, with 13 bases in between. The CDR3 is 14 amino acids. Per germline, CDR1 SGHKS and CDR2 YYEKEE (reference sequence).

The CDR3 sequence is CAISEWGSGETQYF. As DNA, the CDR3 is TGTGCCATCAGTGAGTGGGGAAGCGGAGAGACCCAGTACTTC. The V call is TRBV10-3, the J call TRBJ2-5; tentatively, D is TRBD2 (5 bases). Germline CDR1 is ENHRY and CDR2 is SYGVKD. The CDR3 covers 14 residues. Trimming cost V 1 base and J 4 bases, with 10 bases left between them.

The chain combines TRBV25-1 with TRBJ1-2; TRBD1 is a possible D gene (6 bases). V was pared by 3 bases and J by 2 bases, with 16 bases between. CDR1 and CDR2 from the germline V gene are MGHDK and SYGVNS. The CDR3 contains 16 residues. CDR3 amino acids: CASSDPQGRGNYGYTF. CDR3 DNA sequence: TGTGCCAGCAGTGATCCCCAGGGCAGGGGAAACTATGGCTACACCTTC.

The CDR3 sequence is CASSPGPGTQETQYF. The CDR3 nucleotides are TGTGCCAGCAGCCCGGGGCCCGGGACACAAGAGACCCAGTACTTC. The chain joins TRBV7-3 to TRBJ2-5; tentative D call: TRBD1 (6 bases). Germline V CDR1 and CDR2: SGHTA, FQGTGA. Trimming cost V 5 bases and J 2 bases, with 15 bases left between them. The CDR3 totals 15 residues. Combining the CDR3 with reference TRBV7-3 and TRBJ2-5 gives the whole variable domain GAGVSQTPSNKVTEKGKYVELRCDPISGHTALYWYRQSLGQGPEFLIYFQGTGAADDSGLPNDRFFAVRPEGSVSTLKIQRTERGDSAVYLCASSPGPGTQETQYFGPGTRLLVL.

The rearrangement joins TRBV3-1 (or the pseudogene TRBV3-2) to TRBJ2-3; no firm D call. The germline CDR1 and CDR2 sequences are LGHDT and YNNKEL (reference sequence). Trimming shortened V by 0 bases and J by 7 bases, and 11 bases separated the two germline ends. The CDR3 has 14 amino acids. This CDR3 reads CASSQEQASNTQYF. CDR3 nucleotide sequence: TGTGCCAGCAGCCAAGAACAAGCCTCAAATACGCAGTATTTT.

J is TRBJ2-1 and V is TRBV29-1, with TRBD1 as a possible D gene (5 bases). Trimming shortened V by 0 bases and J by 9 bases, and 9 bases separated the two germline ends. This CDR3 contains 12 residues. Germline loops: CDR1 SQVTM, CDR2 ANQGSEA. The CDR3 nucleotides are TGCAGCGTTGAAGAGGGGCGGAGTGAGCAGTTCTTC. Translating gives CSVEEGRSEQFF.